Sequencing of this TCR beta chain was carried out in a study of blood T cell repertoires in COVID-19. Overall study context: The United States, Italy and Spain provided the acute and convalescent COVID-19 samples. T cells, B-cell-depleted T cells, or PBMCs supplied cDNA or gDNA.

Per the original data handling: Estimation of nucleated cell counts relied on the amplification of reference gene primers. This table comes from immunoSEQ multiplex PCR, and its TCRdb copy is limited to in-frame clones, with some not included. That table gives V, J and clone size, and the DNA gave D and trimming. The sample lists 100,000 to 110,000 clones, about 88% occurring once. This CDR3 spans 14 amino acids. Germline V gene data show CDR1 as LGHDT and CDR2 as YNNKEL (reference sequence). The V gene lost 10 bases and the J gene lost 7 bases, with 22 bases spanning the gap. This TCR came from a young man in a cohort sampled during active COVID-19. V usage is TRBV3-1 (or the pseudogene TRBV3-2) and J usage is TRBJ1-2, with unresolved D. Sequenced material: peripheral blood. The CDR3 nucleotides are TGTGCCACTACTAACGGGAACGCGGCGGGTGGCTACACCTTC. Its translation is CATTNGNAAGGYTF.